The clone carrying this T cell receptor beta chain was counted between two and nine times. With V trimmed by 4 bases and J by 4 bases, 16 bases remained unmatched. The germline CDR1 and CDR2 sequences are SGHNT and YYREEE (reference sequence). The CDR3 contains 17 residues. The entry originates in a study of T cell clones after liver transplantation. For the study at large: In this trial, immunosuppression withdrawal was attempted within 2 years of liver transplant.

Sequencing was performed with immunoSEQ multiplex PCR; in TCRdb, only in-frame clones are kept and a portion is missing. This sample carries roughly 74,000 clones, 80% of them seen once, and the ten largest clones take about 0.6%. The receptor comes from a human donor who received a liver transplant. The sample consisted of CD4+ T cells from blood, taken before liver transplant. The chain links TRBV5-4 to TRBJ1-2, with TRBD1 matching over 7 bases. CDR3 in DNA: TGTGCCAGCAGCCCACCCGGGACAGTCTCTTCCCTCTATGGCTACACCTTC. This translates into CASSPPGTVSSLYGYTF.